The 2 T cell receptor beta chains given below trace back to one sample, sequenced in a study of T cell changes during pregnancy in multiple sclerosis. TCRdb's table, derived via immunoSEQ multiplex PCR, lists solely in-frame clones and lacks some. The table records tens of thousands of clones, under 90% of them present only once. The input for sequencing was peripheral blood, taken after pregnancy. These receptors were taken from a female donor in good health, enrolled as a control in a pregnancy study.

This CDR3 reads CASSNPGGGTEAFF. As DNA, the CDR3 is TGTGCCAGCAGTAACCCGGGGGGGGGCACTGAAGCTTTCTTT. The chain uses TRBV25-1 and TRBJ1-1, with D possibly being TRBD1 (5 bases). From germline, CDR1 is MGHDK and CDR2 SYGVNS. V lost 5 bases and J 4 bases, leaving 14 bases between the germline ends. The CDR3 sequence is 14 residues long.

The chain recombines TRBV30 with TRBJ1-1, with D hard to call. Per germline, CDR1 GTSNPN and CDR2 SVGIG (reference sequence). This CDR3 has 13 residues. V was cut by 5 bases and J by 0 bases, with 10 bases left in between. The CDR3 DNA sequence: TGTGCCTGGGGGGAGGGAGTGAACACTGAAGCTTTCTTT. It is translated as CAWGEGVNTEAFF.